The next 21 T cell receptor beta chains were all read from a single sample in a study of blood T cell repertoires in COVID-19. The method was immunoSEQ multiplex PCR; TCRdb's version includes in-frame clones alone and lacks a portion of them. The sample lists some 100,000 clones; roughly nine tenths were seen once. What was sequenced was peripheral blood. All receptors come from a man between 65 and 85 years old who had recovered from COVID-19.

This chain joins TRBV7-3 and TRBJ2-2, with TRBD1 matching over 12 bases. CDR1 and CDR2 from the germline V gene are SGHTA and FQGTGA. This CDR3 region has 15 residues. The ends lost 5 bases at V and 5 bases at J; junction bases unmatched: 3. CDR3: CASSGGQGATGELFF. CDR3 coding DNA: TGTGCCAGCAGCGGGGGACAGGGGGCAACCGGGGAGCTGTTTTTT.

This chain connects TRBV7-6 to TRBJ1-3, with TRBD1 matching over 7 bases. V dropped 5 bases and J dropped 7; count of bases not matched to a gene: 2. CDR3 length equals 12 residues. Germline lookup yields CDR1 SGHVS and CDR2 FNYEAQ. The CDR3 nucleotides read TGTGCCAGCAGCCCAGGGGGGAACACCATATATTTT. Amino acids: CASSPGGNTIYF. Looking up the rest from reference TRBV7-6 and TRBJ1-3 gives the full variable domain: GAGVSQSPRYKVTKRGQDVALRCDPISGHVSLYWYRQALGQGPEFLTYFNYEAQQDKSGLPNDRFSAERPEGSISTLTIQRTEQRDSAMYRCASSPGGNTIYFGEGSWLTVV.

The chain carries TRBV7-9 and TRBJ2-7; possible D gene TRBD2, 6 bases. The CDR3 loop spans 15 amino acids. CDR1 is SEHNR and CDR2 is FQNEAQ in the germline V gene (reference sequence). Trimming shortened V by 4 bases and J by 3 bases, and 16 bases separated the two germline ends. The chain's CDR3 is CASSSLGGVLYEQYF. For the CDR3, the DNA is TGTGCCAGCAGCTCCCTCGGCGGGGTACTCTACGAGCAGTACTTC.

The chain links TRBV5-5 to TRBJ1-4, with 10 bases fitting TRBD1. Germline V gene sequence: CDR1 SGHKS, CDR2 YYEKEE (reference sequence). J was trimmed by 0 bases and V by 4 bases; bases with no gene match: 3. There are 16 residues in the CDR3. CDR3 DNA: TGTGCCAGCAGCAGGGACAGGGGTGCAACTAATGAAAAACTGTTTTTT. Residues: CASSRDRGATNEKLFF.

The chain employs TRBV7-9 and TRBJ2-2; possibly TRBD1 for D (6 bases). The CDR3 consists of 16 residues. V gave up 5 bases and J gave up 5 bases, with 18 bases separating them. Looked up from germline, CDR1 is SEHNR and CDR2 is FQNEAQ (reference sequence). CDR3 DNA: TGTGCCAGCAGCCGCCAGGACAGCTCATCGACCGGGGAGCTGTTTTTT. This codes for CASSRQDSSSTGELFF. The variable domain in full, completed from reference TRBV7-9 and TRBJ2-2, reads DTGVSQNPRHKITKRGQNVTFRCDPISEHNRLYWYRQTLGQGPEFLTYFQNEAQLEKSRLLSDRFSAERPKGSFSTLEIQRTEQGDSAMYLCASSRQDSSSTGELFFGEGSRLTVL.

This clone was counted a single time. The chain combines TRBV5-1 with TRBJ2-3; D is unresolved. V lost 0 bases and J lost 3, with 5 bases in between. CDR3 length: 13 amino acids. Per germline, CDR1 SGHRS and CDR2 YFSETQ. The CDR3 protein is CASSLGLTDTQYF. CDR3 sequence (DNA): TGCGCCAGCAGCTTGGGCCTAACAGATACGCAGTATTTT.

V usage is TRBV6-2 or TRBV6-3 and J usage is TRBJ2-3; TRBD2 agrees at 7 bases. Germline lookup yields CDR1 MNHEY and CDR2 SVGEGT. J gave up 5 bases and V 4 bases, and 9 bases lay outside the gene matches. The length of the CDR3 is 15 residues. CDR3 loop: CASSSPLAARDTQYF. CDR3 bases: TGTGCCAGCAGTTCCCCGCTAGCGGCTAGAGATACGCAGTATTTT.

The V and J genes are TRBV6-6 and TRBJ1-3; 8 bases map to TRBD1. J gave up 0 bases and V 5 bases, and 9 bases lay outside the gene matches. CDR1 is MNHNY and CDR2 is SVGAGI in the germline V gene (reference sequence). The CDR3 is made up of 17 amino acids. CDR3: CASSLGQGSFSGNTIYF. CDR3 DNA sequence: TGTGCCAGCAGTCTAGGACAGGGTTCCTTCTCTGGAAACACCATATATTTT.

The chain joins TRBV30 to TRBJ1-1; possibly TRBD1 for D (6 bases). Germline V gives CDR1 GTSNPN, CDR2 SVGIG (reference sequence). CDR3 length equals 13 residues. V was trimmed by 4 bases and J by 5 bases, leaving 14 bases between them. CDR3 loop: CAWKRGMGTEAFF. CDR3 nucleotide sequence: TGTGCCTGGAAAAGGGGGATGGGAACTGAAGCTTTCTTT.

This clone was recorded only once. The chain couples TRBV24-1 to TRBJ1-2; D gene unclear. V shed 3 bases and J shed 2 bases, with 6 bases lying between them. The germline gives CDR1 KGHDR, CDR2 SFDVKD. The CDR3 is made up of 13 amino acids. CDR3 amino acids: CATSDQLNYGYTF. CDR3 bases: TGTGCCACCAGTGATCAACTCAACTATGGCTACACCTTC.

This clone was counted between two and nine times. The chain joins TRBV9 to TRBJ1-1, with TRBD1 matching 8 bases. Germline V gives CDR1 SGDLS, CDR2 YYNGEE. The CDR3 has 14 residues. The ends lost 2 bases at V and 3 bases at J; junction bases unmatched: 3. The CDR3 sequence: CASSVRGRDTEAFF. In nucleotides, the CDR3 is TGTGCCAGCAGCGTCAGGGGGCGAGACACTGAAGCTTTCTTT.

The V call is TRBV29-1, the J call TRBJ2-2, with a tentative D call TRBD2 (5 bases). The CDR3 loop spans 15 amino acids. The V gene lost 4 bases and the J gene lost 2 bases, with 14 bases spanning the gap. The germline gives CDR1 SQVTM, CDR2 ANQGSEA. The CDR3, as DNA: TGCAGCGTTGCCCGTCAGACTACCAACACCGGGGAGCTGTTTTTT. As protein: CSVARQTTNTGELFF.

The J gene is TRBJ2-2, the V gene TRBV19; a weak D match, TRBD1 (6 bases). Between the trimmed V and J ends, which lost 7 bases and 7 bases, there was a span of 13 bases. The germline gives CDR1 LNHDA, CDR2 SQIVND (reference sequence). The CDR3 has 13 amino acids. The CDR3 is CASNQGPHGELFF. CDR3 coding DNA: TGTGCCAGTAACCAGGGGCCTCACGGGGAGCTGTTTTTT.

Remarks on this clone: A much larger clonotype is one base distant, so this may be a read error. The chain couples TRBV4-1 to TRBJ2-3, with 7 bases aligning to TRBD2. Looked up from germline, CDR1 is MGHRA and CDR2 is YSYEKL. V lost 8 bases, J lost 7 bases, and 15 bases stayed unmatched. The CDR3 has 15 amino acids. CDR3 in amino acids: CASGGVAEVENTQYF. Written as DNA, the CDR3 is TGCGCCAGCGGGGGGGTGGCAGAGGTGGAAAATACGCAGTATTTT.

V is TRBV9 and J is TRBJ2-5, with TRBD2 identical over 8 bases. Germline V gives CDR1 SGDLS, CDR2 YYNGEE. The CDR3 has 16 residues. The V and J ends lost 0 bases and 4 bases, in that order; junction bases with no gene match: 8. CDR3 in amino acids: CASSVAAGGWGETQYF. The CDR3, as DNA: TGTGCCAGCAGCGTAGCGGCGGGAGGATGGGGAGAGACCCAGTACTTC.

This chain's CDR3 is CASTERSIIAQHF. The DNA of the CDR3 is TGTGCCAGCACCGAACGGTCGATCATCGCCCAGCATTTT. The chain employs TRBV6-6 and TRBJ1-5; D ambiguous. Germline assignment: CDR1 MNHNY and CDR2 SVGAGI (reference sequence). V was pared by 7 bases and J by 11 bases, with 18 bases between. The CDR3 has 13 residues.

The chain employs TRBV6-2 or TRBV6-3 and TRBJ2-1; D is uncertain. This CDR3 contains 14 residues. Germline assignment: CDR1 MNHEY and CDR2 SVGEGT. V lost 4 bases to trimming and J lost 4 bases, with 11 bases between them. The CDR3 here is CASSSGSDYNEQFF. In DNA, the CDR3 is TGTGCCAGCAGTTCTGGCTCCGATTACAATGAGCAGTTCTTC.

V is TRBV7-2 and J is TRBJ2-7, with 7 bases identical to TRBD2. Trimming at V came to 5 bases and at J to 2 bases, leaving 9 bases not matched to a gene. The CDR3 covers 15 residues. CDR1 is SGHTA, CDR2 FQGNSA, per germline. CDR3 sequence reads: CASSQQSGAAYEQYF. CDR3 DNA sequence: TGTGCCAGCAGCCAACAGAGCGGGGCAGCCTACGAGCAGTACTTC.

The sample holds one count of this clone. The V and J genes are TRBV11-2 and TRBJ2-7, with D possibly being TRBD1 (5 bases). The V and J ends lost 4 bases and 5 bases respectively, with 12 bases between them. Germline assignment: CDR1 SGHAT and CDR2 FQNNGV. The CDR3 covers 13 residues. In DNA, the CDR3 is TGTGCCAGCAGCTCGCAGGGCATCGACGAGCAGTACTTC. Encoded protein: CASSSQGIDEQYF.

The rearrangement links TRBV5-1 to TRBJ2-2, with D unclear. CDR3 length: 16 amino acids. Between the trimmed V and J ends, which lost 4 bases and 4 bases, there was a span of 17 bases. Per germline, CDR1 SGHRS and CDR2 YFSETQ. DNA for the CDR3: TGCGCCAGCAGCACTGAAGGAGTTTTGGGCACCGGGGAGCTGTTTTTT. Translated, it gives CASSTEGVLGTGELFF. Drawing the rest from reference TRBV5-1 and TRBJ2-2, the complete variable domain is KAGVTQTPRYLIKTRGQQVTLSCSPISGHRSVSWYQQTPGQGLQFLFEYFSETQRNKGNFPGRFSGRQFSNSRSEMNVSTLELGDSALYLCASSTEGVLGTGELFFGEGSRLTVL.

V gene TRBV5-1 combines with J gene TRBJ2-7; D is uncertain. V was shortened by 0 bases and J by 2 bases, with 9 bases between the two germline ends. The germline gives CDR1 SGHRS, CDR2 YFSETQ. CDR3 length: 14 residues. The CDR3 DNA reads TGCGCCAGCAGCTTGGAGGTGGGCCCCTACGAGCAGTACTTC. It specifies CASSLEVGPYEQYF. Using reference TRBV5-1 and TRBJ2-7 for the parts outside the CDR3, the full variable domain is KAGVTQTPRYLIKTRGQQVTLSCSPISGHRSVSWYQQTPGQGLQFLFEYFSETQRNKGNFPGRFSGRQFSNSRSEMNVSTLELGDSALYLCASSLEVGPYEQYFGPGTRLTVT.